These 5 T cell receptor beta chains came from one sample sequenced in a study of early T cells in non-severe SARS-CoV-2 infection. TCRdb fed the 5' RACE reads into MiXCR, producing one record per CDR3 protein. The data show more than 65,000 distinct CDR3 sequences, around 12% seen once. Sequencing used whole blood. These receptors were obtained from an adult who was a healthcare worker with PCR-confirmed SARS-CoV-2 infection or an uninfected control (not recorded which).

The chain carries TRBV20-1 and TRBJ1-1; D unclear. Germline lookup yields CDR1 DFQATT and CDR2 SNEGSKA (reference sequence). Trimming pared 6 bases from V and 5 bases from J, leaving 13 bases between. The CDR3 runs 12 residues. The DNA for the CDR3 is TGCAGTGCACCAGGCAGAGGGACTGAAGCTTTCTTT. It yields the protein CSAPGRGTEAFF.

CDR3 nucleotide sequence: TGTGCCAGCAGCTTTCTAGAAGATGGGACCCAGTACTTC. Amino acid sequence: CASSFLEDGTQYF. The chain combines TRBV7-2 with TRBJ2-5; D gene ambiguous. This CDR3 comprises 13 residues. Germline CDR1 reads SGHTA; CDR2 reads FQGNSA. V was trimmed by 3 bases and J by 7 bases, leaving 12 bases between them.

The rearrangement links TRBV7-9 to TRBJ1-1; the D is unclear. Looked up from germline, CDR1 is SEHNR and CDR2 is FQNEAQ (reference sequence). This CDR3 spans 11 amino acids. Deletions cut 5 bases from V and 7 bases from J, with 8 bases between. CDR3 sequence reads: CASSIVNEAFF. Here the CDR3 DNA reads TGTGCCAGCAGCATTGTAAATGAAGCTTTCTTT. The full variable domain, rest sourced from reference TRBV7-9 and TRBJ1-1, is DTGVSQNPRHKITKRGQNVTFRCDPISEHNRLYWYRQTLGQGPEFLTYFQNEAQLEKSRLLSDRFSAERPKGSFSTLEIQRTEQGDSAMYLCASSIVNEAFFGQGTRLTVV.

In its sample, this clonotype was seen many times. This sequence joins TRBV6-2 or TRBV6-3 and TRBJ2-6, with D uncertain. This CDR3 comprises 16 residues. The V end was cut by 5 bases, the J end by 0 bases, with 11 bases between. Germline loops: CDR1 MNHEY, CDR2 SVGEGT. The CDR3 nucleotides read TGTGCCAGCAGTGCCACCAGGCCCTCTGGGGCCAACGTCCTGACTTTC. This encodes CASSATRPSGANVLTF.

This clonotype was found many times. The chain joins TRBV4-2 to TRBJ1-5; 9 bases align to TRBD1. Losses at the gene ends were 4 bases for V and 7 bases for J; bases not matched to a gene: 8. Germline CDR1 and CDR2: LGHNA and YNFKEQ. The CDR3 is 15 amino acids. CDR3 amino acids: CASSPPGQGGQPQHF. The CDR3 bases are TGTGCCAGCAGCCCGCCGGGACAGGGTGGGCAGCCCCAGCATTTT.